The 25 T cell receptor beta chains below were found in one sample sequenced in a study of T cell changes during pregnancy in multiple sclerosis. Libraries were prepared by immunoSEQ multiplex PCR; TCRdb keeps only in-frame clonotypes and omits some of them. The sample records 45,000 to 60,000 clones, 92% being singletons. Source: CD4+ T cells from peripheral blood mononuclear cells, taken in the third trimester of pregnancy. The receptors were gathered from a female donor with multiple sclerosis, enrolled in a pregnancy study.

CDR3 coding DNA: TGTGCCAGCTCACCGGACAGGACCAAAAACATTCAGTACTTC. It translates to CASSPDRTKNIQYF. J is TRBJ2-4 and V is TRBV18; TRBD1 matches 7 bases. The CDR3 totals 14 residues. Germline V lookup: CDR1 KGHSH, CDR2 LQKENI. Trimming cost V 3 bases and J 2 bases; bases outside gene matches: 1.

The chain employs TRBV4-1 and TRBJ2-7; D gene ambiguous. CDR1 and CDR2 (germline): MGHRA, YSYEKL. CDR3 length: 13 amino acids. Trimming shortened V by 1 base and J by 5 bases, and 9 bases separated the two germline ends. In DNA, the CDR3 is TGCGCCAGCAGCCAAGCACGCCCGGACGAGCAGTACTTC. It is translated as CASSQARPDEQYF.

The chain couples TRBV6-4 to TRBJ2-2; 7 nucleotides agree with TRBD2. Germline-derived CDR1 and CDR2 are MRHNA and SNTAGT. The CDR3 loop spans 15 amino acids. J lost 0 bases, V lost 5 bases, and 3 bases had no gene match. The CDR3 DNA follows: TGTGCCAGCAGTTCCGGGGGGACGAACACCGGGGAGCTGTTTTTT. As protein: CASSSGGTNTGELFF.

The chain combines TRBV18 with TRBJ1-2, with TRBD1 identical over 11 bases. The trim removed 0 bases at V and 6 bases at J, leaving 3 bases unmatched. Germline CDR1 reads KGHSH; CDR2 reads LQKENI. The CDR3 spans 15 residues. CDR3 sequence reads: CASSPPGTGGNGYTF. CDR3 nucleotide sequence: TGTGCCAGCTCACCACCTGGGACAGGGGGTAATGGCTACACCTTC.

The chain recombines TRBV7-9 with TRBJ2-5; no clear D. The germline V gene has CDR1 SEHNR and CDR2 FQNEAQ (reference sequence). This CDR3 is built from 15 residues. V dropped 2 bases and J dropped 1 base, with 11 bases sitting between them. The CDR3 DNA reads TGTGCCAGCAGCTTATGGGCAGATAGCCAAGAGACCCAGTACTTC. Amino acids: CASSLWADSQETQYF.

The CDR3 nucleotides read TGTGCCAGCAGCTCCCCGCTTATTGGGGGGGAACGGACATCTGGGGCCAACGTCCTGACTTTC. This codes for CASSSPLIGGERTSGANVLTF. The gene calls are TRBV7-6 and TRBJ2-6; 7 bases fit TRBD2. The CDR3 totals 21 residues. V shed 4 bases and J 1 base; nucleotides not matched to a gene: 19. The germline CDR1 and CDR2 sequences are SGHVS and FNYEAQ. Full variable domain (rest looked up from reference TRBV7-6 and TRBJ2-6): GAGVSQSPRYKVTKRGQDVALRCDPISGHVSLYWYRQALGQGPEFLTYFNYEAQQDKSGLPNDRFSAERPEGSISTLTIQRTEQRDSAMYRCASSSPLIGGERTSGANVLTFGAGSRLTVL.

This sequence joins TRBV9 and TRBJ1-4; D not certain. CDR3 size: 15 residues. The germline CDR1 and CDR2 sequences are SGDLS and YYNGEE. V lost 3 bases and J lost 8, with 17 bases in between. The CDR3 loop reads CASSAGPATGEKLFF. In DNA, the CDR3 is TGTGCCAGCAGCGCTGGGCCGGCGACCGGCGAAAAACTGTTTTTT.

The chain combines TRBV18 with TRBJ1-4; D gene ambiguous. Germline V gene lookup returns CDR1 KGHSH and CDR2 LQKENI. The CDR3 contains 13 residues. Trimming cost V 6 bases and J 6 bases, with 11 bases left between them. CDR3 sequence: CASSPGVDEKLFF. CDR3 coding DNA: TGTGCCAGCTCTCCCGGAGTAGATGAAAAACTGTTTTTT.

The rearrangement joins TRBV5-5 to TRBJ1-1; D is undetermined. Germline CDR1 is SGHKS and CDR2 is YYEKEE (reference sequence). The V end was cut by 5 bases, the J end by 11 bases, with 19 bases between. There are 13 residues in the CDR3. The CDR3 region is CASRTTGGPRAFF. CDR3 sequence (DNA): TGTGCCAGCAGGACAACGGGAGGCCCGAGGGCTTTCTTT. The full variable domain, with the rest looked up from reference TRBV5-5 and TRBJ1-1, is DAGVTQSPTHLIKTRGQQVTLRCSPISGHKSVSWYQQVLGQGPQFIFQYYEKEERGRGNFPDRFSARQFPNYSSELNVNALLLGDSALYLCASRTTGGPRAFFGQGTRLTVV.

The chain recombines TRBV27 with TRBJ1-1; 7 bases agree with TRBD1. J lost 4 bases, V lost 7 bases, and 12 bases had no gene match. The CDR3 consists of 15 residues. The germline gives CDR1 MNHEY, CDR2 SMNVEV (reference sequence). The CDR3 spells CASIPGGKWRTEAFF. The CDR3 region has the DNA TGTGCCAGCATACCAGGGGGAAAGTGGCGCACTGAAGCTTTCTTT.

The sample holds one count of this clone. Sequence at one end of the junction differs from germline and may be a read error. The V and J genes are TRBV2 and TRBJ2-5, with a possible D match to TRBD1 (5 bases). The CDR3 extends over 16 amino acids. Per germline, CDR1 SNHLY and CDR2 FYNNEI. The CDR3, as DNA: TGTGCCAGCAGGGAAGGCGTAGGGGTTGGGGAAGAGACCCAGTACTTC. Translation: CASREGVGVGEETQYF.

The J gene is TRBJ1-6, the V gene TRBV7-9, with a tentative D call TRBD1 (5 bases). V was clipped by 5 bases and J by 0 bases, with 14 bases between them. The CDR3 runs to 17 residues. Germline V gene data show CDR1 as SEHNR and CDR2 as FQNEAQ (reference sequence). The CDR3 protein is CASSRTVGGSYNSPLHF. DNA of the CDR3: TGTGCCAGCAGCCGAACAGTCGGGGGCTCCTATAATTCACCCCTCCACTTT.

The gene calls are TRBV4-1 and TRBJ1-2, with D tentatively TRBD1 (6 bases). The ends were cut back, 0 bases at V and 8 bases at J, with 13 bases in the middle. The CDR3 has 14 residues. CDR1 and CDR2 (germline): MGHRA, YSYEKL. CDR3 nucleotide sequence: TGCGCCAGCAGCCAAGAGAACAGGGCTGGAGGCTACACCTTC. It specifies CASSQENRAGGYTF.

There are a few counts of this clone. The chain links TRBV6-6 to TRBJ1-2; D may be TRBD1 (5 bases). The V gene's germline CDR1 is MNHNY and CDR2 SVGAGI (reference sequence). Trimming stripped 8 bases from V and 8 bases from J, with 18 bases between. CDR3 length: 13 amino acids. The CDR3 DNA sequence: TGTGCCAGCCGCGCGGGGGAGGGAGGGGGCTACACCTTC. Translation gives CASRAGEGGGYTF.

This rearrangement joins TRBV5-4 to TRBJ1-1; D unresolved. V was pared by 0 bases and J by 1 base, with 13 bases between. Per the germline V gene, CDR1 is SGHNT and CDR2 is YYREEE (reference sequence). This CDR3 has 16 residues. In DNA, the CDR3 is TGTGCCAGCAGCTTGGCCCTAGGGAGAGGGAACACTGAAGCTTTCTTT. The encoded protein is CASSLALGRGNTEAFF.

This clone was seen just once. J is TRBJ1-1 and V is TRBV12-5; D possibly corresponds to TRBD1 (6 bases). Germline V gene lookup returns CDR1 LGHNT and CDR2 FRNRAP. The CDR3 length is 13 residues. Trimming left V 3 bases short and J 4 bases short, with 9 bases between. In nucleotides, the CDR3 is TGTGCTAGTGGTTTCAGAGGGGGCACTGAAGCTTTCTTT. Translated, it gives CASGFRGGTEAFF.

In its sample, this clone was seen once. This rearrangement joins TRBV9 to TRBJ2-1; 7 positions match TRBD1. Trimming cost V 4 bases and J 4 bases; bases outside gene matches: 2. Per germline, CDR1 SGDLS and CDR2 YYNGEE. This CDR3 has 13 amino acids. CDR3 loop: CASSRGQYNEQFF. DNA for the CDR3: TGTGCCAGCAGCCGGGGACAGTACAATGAGCAGTTCTTC. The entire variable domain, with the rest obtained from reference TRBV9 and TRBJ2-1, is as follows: DSGVTQTPKHLITATGQRVTLRCSPRSGDLSVYWYQQSLDQGLQFLIQYYNGEERAKGNILERFSAQQFPDLHSELNLSSLELGDSALYFCASSRGQYNEQFFGPGTRLTVL.

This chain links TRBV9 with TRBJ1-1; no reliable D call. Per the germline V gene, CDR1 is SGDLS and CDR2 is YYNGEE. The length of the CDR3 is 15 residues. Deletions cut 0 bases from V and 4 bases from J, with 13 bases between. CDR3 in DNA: TGTGCCAGCAGCGTAGTCCCCACTCGGGGCACTGAAGCTTTCTTT. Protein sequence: CASSVVPTRGTEAFF.

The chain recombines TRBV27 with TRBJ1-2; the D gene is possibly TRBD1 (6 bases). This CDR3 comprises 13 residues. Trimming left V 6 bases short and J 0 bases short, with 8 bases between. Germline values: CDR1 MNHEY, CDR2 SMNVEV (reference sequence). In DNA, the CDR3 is TGTGCCAGCAGAACAGGGACTAACTATGGCTACACCTTC. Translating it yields CASRTGTNYGYTF.

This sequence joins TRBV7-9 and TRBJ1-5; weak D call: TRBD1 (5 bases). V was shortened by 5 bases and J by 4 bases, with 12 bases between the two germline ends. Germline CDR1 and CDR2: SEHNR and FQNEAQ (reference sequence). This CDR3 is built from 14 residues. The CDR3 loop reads CASSHGGGNQPQHF. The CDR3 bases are TGTGCCAGCAGCCACGGGGGTGGGAATCAGCCCCAGCATTTT.

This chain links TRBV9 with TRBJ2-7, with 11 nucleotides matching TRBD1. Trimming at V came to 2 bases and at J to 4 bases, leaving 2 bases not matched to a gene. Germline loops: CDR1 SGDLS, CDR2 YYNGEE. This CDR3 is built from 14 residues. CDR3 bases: TGTGCCAGCAGCGTCCGGGACAGGGGGTACGAGCAGTACTTC. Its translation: CASSVRDRGYEQYF. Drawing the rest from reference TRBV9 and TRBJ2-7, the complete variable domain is DSGVTQTPKHLITATGQRVTLRCSPRSGDLSVYWYQQSLDQGLQFLIQYYNGEERAKGNILERFSAQQFPDLHSELNLSSLELGDSALYFCASSVRDRGYEQYFGPGTRLTVT.

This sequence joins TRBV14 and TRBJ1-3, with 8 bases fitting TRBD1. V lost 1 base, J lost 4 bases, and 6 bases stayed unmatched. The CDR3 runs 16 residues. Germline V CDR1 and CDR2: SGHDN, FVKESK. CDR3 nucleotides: TGTGCCAGCAGCCAAGCCCTGGGACAGGCGGGAAACACCATATATTTT. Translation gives CASSQALGQAGNTIYF. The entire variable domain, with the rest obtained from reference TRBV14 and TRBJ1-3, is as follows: EAGVTQFPSHSVIEKGQTVTLRCDPISGHDNLYWYRRVMGKEIKFLLHFVKESKQDESGMPNNRFLAERTGGTYSTLKVQPAELEDSGVYFCASSQALGQAGNTIYFGEGSWLTVV.

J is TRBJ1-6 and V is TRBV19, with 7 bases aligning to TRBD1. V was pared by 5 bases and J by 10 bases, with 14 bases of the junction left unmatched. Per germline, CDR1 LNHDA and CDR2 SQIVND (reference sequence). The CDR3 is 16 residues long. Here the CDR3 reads CASSDTGVPQKSPLHF. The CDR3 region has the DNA TGTGCCAGTAGTGATACAGGGGTCCCACAAAAGTCACCCCTCCACTTT.

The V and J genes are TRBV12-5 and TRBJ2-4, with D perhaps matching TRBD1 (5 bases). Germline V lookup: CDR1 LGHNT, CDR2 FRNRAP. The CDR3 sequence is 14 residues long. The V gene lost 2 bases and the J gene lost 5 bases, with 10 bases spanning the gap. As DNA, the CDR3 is TGTGCTAGTGGTTTGAGCCAGGGCCAAAACATTCAGTACTTC. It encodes CASGLSQGQNIQYF.

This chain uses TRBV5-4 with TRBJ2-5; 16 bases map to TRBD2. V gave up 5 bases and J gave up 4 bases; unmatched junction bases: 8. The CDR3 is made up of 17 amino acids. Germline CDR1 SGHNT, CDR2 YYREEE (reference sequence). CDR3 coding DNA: TGTGCCAGCAGACCCGGGACTAGCGGGGGGGCCGGAGAGACCCAGTACTTC. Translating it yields CASRPGTSGGAGETQYF.